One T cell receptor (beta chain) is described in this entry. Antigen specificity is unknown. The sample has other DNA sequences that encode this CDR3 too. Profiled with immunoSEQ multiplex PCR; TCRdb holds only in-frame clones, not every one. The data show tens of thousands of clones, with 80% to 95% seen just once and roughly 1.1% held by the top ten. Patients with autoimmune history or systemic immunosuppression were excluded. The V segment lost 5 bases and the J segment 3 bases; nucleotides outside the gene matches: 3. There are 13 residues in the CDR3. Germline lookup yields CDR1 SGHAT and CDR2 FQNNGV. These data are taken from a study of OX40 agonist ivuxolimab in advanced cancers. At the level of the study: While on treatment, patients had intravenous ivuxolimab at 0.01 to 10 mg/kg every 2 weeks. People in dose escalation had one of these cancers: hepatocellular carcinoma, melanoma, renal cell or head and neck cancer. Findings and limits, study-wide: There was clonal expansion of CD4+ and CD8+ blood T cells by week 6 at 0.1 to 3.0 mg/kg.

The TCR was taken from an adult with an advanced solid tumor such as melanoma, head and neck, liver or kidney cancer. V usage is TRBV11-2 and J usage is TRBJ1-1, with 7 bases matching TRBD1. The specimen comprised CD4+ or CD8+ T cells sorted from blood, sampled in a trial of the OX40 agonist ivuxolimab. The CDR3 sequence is CASSPDRDTEAFF. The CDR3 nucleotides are TGTGCCAGCAGCCCCGACAGGGACACTGAAGCTTTCTTT.